A selection of T cell receptor beta chains follows, all from one sample in a study of OX40 agonist ivuxolimab in advanced cancers. Assay used: immunoSEQ multiplex PCR; TCRdb lists only in-frame clones, some missing. The data contain 60,000 to 70,000 clones, approximately 90% of them singletons. Sample: CD4+ or CD8+ T cells sorted from blood, taken in a trial of the OX40 agonist ivuxolimab. These TCRs come from an adult with an advanced solid tumor such as melanoma, head and neck, liver or kidney cancer. Each CDR3 is given with its conserved first and last residue. Each record gives: D gene, clone size, V gene, J gene, CDR3 protein, CDR3 DNA. The D gene is left open where the match is weak. Clone size is stated in some rows and not others, as once, few, many or a class when expanded.

D: TRBD1; size: -; V: TRBV6-5; J: TRBJ1-1; CDR3: CASSYTRTGNTEAFF; DNA: TGTGCCAGCAGTTACACGAGGACAGGGAACACTGAAGCTTTCTTT
D: -; size: -; V: TRBV4-3; J: TRBJ1-1; CDR3: CASSQGVRYEAFF; DNA: TGCGCCAGCAGCCAAGGTGTCAGGTATGAAGCTTTCTTT
D: -; size: -; V: TRBV6-5; J: TRBJ2-1; CDR3: CASSYTGDSGEQFF; DNA: TGTGCCAGCAGTTATACAGGGGATAGCGGTGAGCAGTTCTTC
D: TRBD2; size: -; V: TRBV10-3; J: TRBJ2-3; CDR3: CAIGATSGRGTDTQYF; DNA: TGTGCCATCGGAGCGACTAGCGGGAGGGGCACAGATACGCAGTATTTT
D: -; size: -; V: TRBV15; J: TRBJ2-2; CDR3: CATSRKSGLQGGELFF; DNA: TGTGCCACCAGCAGAAAATCCGGACTCCAGGGCGGGGAGCTGTTTTTT
D: -; size: -; V: TRBV10-3; J: TRBJ2-1; CDR3: CAISEVGRDPYNEQFF; DNA: TGTGCCATCAGTGAGGTTGGGCGGGACCCTTACAATGAGCAGTTCTTC
D: -; size: -; V: TRBV28; J: TRBJ1-2; CDR3: CASSFIGPTFYGYTF; DNA: TGTGCCAGCAGTTTTATTGGACCAACCTTCTATGGCTACACCTTC
D: -; size: -; V: TRBV28; J: TRBJ2-1; CDR3: CASSSPGAYNEQFF; DNA: TGTGCCAGCAGTTCCCCCGGGGCCTACAATGAGCAGTTCTTC
D: -; size: -; V: TRBV4-3; J: TRBJ2-2; CDR3: CASSQVVRKDTGELFF; DNA: TGCGCCAGCAGCCAAGTAGTCAGGAAGGACACCGGGGAGCTGTTTTTT
D: TRBD2; size: -; V: TRBV5-1; J: TRBJ2-1; CDR3: CASREESNNEQFF; DNA: TGCGCCAGTCGGGAGGAAAGTAACAATGAGCAGTTCTTC
D: -; size: -; V: TRBV7-6; J: TRBJ2-1; CDR3: CASSLAHNEQFF; DNA: TGTGCCAGCAGCTTAGCACATAATGAGCAGTTCTTC
D: -; size: -; V: TRBV5-1; J: TRBJ2-7; CDR3: CASSLDPSREQYF; DNA: TGCGCCAGCAGCTTGGACCCTTCGCGTGAGCAGTACTTC
D: -; size: once; V: TRBV29-1; J: TRBJ2-7; CDR3: CSGGSVYEQYF; DNA: TGCAGCGGGGGGTCGGTCTACGAGCAGTACTTC
D: -; size: -; V: TRBV27; J: TRBJ2-2; CDR3: CASSLHPTGELFF; DNA: TGTGCCAGCAGTTTGCACCCCACCGGGGAGCTGTTTTTT
D: TRBD2; size: -; V: TRBV14; J: TRBJ2-3; CDR3: CASSRTSAIGTDTQYF; DNA: TGTGCCAGCAGCCGTACTAGCGCTATCGGCACAGATACGCAGTATTTT
D: -; size: -; V: TRBV6-6; J: TRBJ1-2; CDR3: CASSYRVWDYGYTF; DNA: TGTGCCAGCAGTTACAGGGTGTGGGACTATGGCTACACCTTC
D: -; size: -; V: TRBV5-4; J: TRBJ2-5; CDR3: CASSSGGLSGEGTQYF; DNA: TGTGCCAGCAGTTCAGGGGGCCTTAGCGGGGAGGGGACCCAGTACTTC
D: TRBD2; size: -; V: TRBV7-3; J: TRBJ2-7; CDR3: CASSFSAGGRWEQYF; DNA: TGTGCCAGCAGCTTCTCAGCGGGAGGACGTTGGGAGCAGTACTTC
D: TRBD2; size: -; V: TRBV6-4; J: TRBJ2-7; CDR3: CASSNPGLAYEQYF; DNA: TGTGCCAGCAGTAACCCGGGACTAGCCTACGAGCAGTACTTC
D: -; size: -; V: TRBV28; J: TRBJ2-3; CDR3: CASSLLVTDTQYF; DNA: TGTGCCAGCAGTTTATTGGTAACAGATACGCAGTATTTT
D: -; size: -; V: TRBV7-3; J: TRBJ1-2; CDR3: CASSSYSLGYGYTF; DNA: TGTGCCAGCAGCTCCTACTCCCTGGGCTATGGCTACACCTTC
D: -; size: -; V: TRBV29-1; J: TRBJ2-5; CDR3: CSVEIEVRVVGETQYF; DNA: TGCAGCGTTGAAATCGAAGTGAGGGTCGTAGGGGAGACCCAGTACTTC
D: -; size: -; V: TRBV7-6; J: TRBJ2-2; CDR3: CASRQSVALGTGELFF; DNA: TGTGCCAGCAGACAATCGGTGGCTCTGGGGACCGGGGAGCTGTTTTTT
D: -; size: -; V: TRBV19; J: TRBJ2-7; CDR3: CASSIEPNPTGEGTYEQYF; DNA: TGTGCCAGTAGTATAGAACCGAATCCGACAGGGGAGGGGACCTACGAGCAGTACTTC
D: TRBD2; size: -; V: TRBV7-2; J: TRBJ2-5; CDR3: CASSLEYSGRAEETQYF; DNA: TGTGCCAGCAGCTTAGAATATAGCGGGAGGGCCGAAGAGACCCAGTACTTC
D: -; size: -; V: TRBV7-9; J: TRBJ2-1; CDR3: CASSSRLGREIGEQFF; DNA: TGTGCCAGCAGCTCCCGCTTGGGGCGGGAAATAGGTGAGCAGTTCTTC
D: TRBD2; size: few; V: TRBV6-6; J: TRBJ2-5; CDR3: CASSQLAGEGETQYF; DNA: TGTGCCAGCAGCCAACTAGCGGGAGAAGGAGAGACCCAGTACTTC
D: TRBD2; size: -; V: TRBV28; J: TRBJ2-7; CDR3: CASSLRASGSGDEQYF; DNA: TGTGCCAGCAGTTTAAGAGCTAGCGGGAGTGGCGACGAGCAGTACTTC
D: -; size: -; V: TRBV27; J: TRBJ2-4; CDR3: CASSLSSPRGDIQYF; DNA: TGTGCCAGCAGTTTATCTTCCCCCAGAGGGGACATTCAGTACTTC
D: TRBD2; size: -; V: TRBV7-2; J: TRBJ2-5; CDR3: CASSLGNRLAGEQETQYF; DNA: TGTGCCAGCAGCTTAGGTAACCGACTAGCGGGGGAACAAGAGACCCAGTACTTC
D: TRBD2; size: -; V: TRBV6-5; J: TRBJ2-5; CDR3: CATNPGGRRETQYF; DNA: TGTGCCACTAACCCTGGCGGGAGAAGGGAGACCCAGTACTTC
D: TRBD1; size: -; V: TRBV7-9; J: TRBJ1-1; CDR3: CASSPETGEGTEAFF; DNA: TGTGCCAGCAGTCCAGAGACAGGGGAGGGCACTGAAGCTTTCTTT
D: -; size: -; V: TRBV29-1; J: TRBJ2-5; CDR3: CSACPYEGGGAEETQYF; DNA: TGCAGCGCCTGCCCTTACGAAGGGGGAGGAGCCGAAGAGACCCAGTACTTC
D: TRBD2; size: few; V: TRBV6-6; J: TRBJ2-1; CDR3: CASSTGTSSLNEQFF; DNA: TGTGCCAGCAGTACCGGGACTAGCAGCCTCAATGAGCAGTTCTTC
D: -; size: few; V: TRBV27; J: TRBJ1-1; CDR3: CASSSGGMNTEAFF; DNA: TGTGCCAGCAGTTCCGGGGGAATGAACACTGAAGCTTTCTTT
D: -; size: -; V: TRBV18; J: TRBJ2-3; CDR3: CASSPPEGLVPDTQYF; DNA: TGTGCCAGCTCACCCCCGGAGGGCCTAGTTCCAGATACGCAGTATTTT
D: TRBD2; size: -; V: TRBV28; J: TRBJ2-5; CDR3: CASSPCVLREFGETQYF; DNA: TGTGCCAGCAGTCCCTGTGTCTTGCGGGAGTTCGGCGAGACCCAGTACTTC
D: TRBD2; size: -; V: TRBV28; J: TRBJ2-2; CDR3: CASSWGLAGSTGELFF; DNA: TGTGCCAGCAGTTGGGGACTAGCGGGAAGCACCGGGGAGCTGTTTTTT
D: TRBD1; size: -; V: TRBV7-9; J: TRBJ1-5; CDR3: CASSLGGQGDQPQHF; DNA: TGTGCCAGCAGCTTAGGGGGACAGGGCGATCAGCCCCAGCATTTT
D: -; size: -; V: TRBV6-5; J: TRBJ2-3; CDR3: CASSYSETRTDTQYF; DNA: TGTGCCAGCAGTTACTCGGAGACACGCACAGATACGCAGTATTTT
D: -; size: once; V: TRBV27; J: TRBJ2-7; CDR3: CASSLGGGEQYF; DNA: TGTGCCAGCAGTTTAGGCGGTGGCGAGCAGTACTTC
D: -; size: once; V: TRBV4-1; J: TRBJ2-2; CDR3: CASSQDSGIAGELFF; DNA: TGCGCCAGCAGCCAGGATTCAGGGATTGCCGGGGAGCTGTTTTTT
D: -; size: -; V: TRBV4-1; J: TRBJ2-1; CDR3: CASSQDEMSSYNEQFF; DNA: TGCGCCAGCAGCCAAGATGAGATGAGCTCCTACAATGAGCAGTTCTTC
D: -; size: -; V: TRBV25-1; J: TRBJ1-2; CDR3: CASSGPWLDGYTF; DNA: TGTGCCAGCAGTGGACCATGGTTGGATGGCTACACCTTC
D: -; size: -; V: TRBV5-4; J: TRBJ2-5; CDR3: CASSLEGFQETQYF; DNA: TGTGCCAGCAGCTTGGAGGGCTTCCAAGAGACCCAGTACTTC
D: -; size: -; V: TRBV2; J: TRBJ2-2; CDR3: CASLQTRSDTGELFF; DNA: TGTGCCAGCCTCCAGACAAGGTCAGACACCGGGGAGCTGTTTTTT
D: TRBD2; size: -; V: TRBV4-3; J: TRBJ2-3; CDR3: CASSQERRWTSGTDTQYF; DNA: TGCGCCAGCAGCCAAGAGAGGAGGTGGACTAGCGGCACAGATACGCAGTATTTT
D: -; size: once; V: TRBV27; J: TRBJ1-2; CDR3: CASSLGGLGGYGYTF; DNA: TGTGCCAGCAGTTTAGGGGGACTTGGAGGCTATGGCTACACCTTC
D: -; size: -; V: TRBV1; J: TRBJ2-3; CDR3: CTSSQDGGLKVLTQYF; DNA: TGCACCAGCAGCCAAGATGGGGGACTAAAGGTCTTAACGCAGTATTTT
D: TRBD2; size: -; V: TRBV11-2; J: TRBJ2-7; CDR3: CASSFAGGRGAYEQYF; DNA: TGTGCCAGCAGCTTCGCTGGCGGGAGGGGCGCCTACGAGCAGTACTTC
D: -; size: -; V: TRBV7-9; J: TRBJ2-5; CDR3: CASSSRSGIQETQYF; DNA: TGTGCCAGCAGTTCACGGTCGGGGATCCAAGAGACCCAGTACTTC
D: TRBD1; size: -; V: TRBV7-9; J: TRBJ2-7; CDR3: CALGQGIDEQYF; DNA: TGTGCCCTTGGACAGGGGATCGACGAGCAGTACTTC
D: -; size: -; V: TRBV28; J: TRBJ2-7; CDR3: CASSFNGRVNEQYF; DNA: TGTGCCAGCAGTTTCAACGGCAGGGTCAACGAGCAGTACTTC
D: -; size: -; V: TRBV5-1; J: TRBJ1-1; CDR3: CASPLVGAGTEAFF; DNA: TGCGCCAGTCCGCTTGTTGGGGCTGGGACTGAAGCTTTCTTT
D: TRBD1; size: -; V: TRBV27; J: TRBJ2-7; CDR3: CASTGTGGSYEQYF; DNA: TGTGCCAGCACCGGGACAGGCGGATCCTACGAGCAGTACTTC
D: -; size: -; V: TRBV5-6; J: TRBJ2-2; CDR3: CASSFPGTLNTGELFF; DNA: TGTGCCAGCAGCTTCCCCGGTACACTAAACACCGGGGAGCTGTTTTTT
D: TRBD1; size: -; V: TRBV19; J: TRBJ2-1; CDR3: CASSMGTGGIYEQFF; DNA: TGTGCCAGTAGTATGGGAACAGGGGGCATTTATGAGCAGTTCTTC